This T cell receptor (beta chain) emerged from a study of PD-1 blockade in classical Hodgkin lymphoma. Study-wide results and caveats: TCR diversity at baseline was reported to be reduced in newly diagnosed patients relative to healthy donors. Complete responders matched newly diagnosed patients in baseline diversity. Repertoires differed for reasons still undefined, possibly disease activity or prior therapy.

This CDR3 has 17 residues. Time point noted: cycle 4 day 1 (C4D1), after five to seven weeks of nivolumab. Relapse was seen in all patients after autologous stem cell transplantation, and brentuximab vedotin exposure was variable. Progressive disease, partial response or complete response was each patient's best response. Here immunoSEQ multiplex PCR was the method, and the copy in TCRdb shows in-frame clones only, minus some. The sample has some 19,000 clones; around 82% are singletons. About this clone: The antigen is not known.

V gene TRBV21-1 combines with J gene TRBJ2-2; the tabulated D call, TRBD1, remains unverified against the DNA. TRBV21-1 is a recognized pseudogene. The sample in question was peripheral blood mononuclear cells (PBMCs), obtained before the fourth cycle of nivolumab. This clonotype was obtained from a human donor with classical Hodgkin lymphoma. The CDR3 reads CASSLPQGTGGTGELFF. CDR3 bases: TGTGCCAGCAGCCTTCCTCAGGGGACAGGGGGCACCGGGGAGCTGTTTTTT.